This T cell receptor beta chain was sequenced in a study of cytomegalovirus exposure and HLA in healthy donors. General study points: In vitro checks showed that a few CMV-associated chains really do target CMV antigens. According to an earlier analysis, most TCR beta V segments yielded productive rearrangements about 87% or about 30% of the time. Later analysis revealed greater clonal expansion in HLA-associated TCR beta chains than in equally common others. CMV serostatus was the only recorded immune exposure for donors.

PCR used 60 Vbeta primers and 13 Jbeta primers. The method was immunoSEQ multiplex PCR; TCRdb's version includes in-frame clones alone and lacks a portion of them. The data hold approximately 160,000 clones, with approximately 80% observed a single time. On this clone itself: Its antigen is not known.

The specimen was PBMCs. The sequence was collected from a woman aged 40 to 49 in good health and CMV-seropositive.

This chain's CDR3 is CASSYAGQGGYNEQFF. The DNA of the CDR3 is TGTGCCAGCAGTTACGCAGGACAGGGGGGCTACAATGAGCAGTTCTTC. This chain uses TRBV6-6 with TRBJ2-1, with 10 bases identical to TRBD1. V was clipped by 2 bases and J by 3 bases; unmatched bases: 4. CDR3 size: 16 residues. The germline CDR1 and CDR2 sequences are MNHNY and SVGAGI (reference sequence).